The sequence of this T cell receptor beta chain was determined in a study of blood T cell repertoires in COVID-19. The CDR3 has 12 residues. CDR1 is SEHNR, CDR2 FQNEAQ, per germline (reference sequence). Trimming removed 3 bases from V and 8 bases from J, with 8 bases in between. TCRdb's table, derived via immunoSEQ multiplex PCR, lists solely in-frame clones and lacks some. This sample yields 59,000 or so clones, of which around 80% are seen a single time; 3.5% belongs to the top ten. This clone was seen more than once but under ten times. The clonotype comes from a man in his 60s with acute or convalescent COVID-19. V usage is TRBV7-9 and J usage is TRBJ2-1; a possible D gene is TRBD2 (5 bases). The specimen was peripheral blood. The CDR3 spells CASSFTRDEQFF. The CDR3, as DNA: TGTGCCAGCAGCTTCACTAGGGATGAGCAGTTCTTC.